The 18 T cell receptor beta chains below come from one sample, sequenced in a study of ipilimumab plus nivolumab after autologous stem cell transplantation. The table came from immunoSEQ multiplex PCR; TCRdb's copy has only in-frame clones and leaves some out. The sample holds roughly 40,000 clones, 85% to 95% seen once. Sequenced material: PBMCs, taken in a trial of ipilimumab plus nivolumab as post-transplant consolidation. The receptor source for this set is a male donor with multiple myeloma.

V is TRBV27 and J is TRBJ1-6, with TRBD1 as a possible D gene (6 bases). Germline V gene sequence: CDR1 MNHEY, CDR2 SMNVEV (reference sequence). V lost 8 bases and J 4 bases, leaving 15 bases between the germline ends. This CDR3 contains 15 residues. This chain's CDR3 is CASRAGGTYNSPLHF. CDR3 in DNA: TGTGCCAGCCGGGCGGGCGGGACATATAATTCACCCCTCCACTTT.

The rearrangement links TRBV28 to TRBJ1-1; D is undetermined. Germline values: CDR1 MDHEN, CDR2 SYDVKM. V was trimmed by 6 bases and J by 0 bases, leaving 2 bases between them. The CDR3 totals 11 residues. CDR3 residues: CASRVNTEAFF. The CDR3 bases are TGTGCCAGCAGGGTGAACACTGAAGCTTTCTTT.

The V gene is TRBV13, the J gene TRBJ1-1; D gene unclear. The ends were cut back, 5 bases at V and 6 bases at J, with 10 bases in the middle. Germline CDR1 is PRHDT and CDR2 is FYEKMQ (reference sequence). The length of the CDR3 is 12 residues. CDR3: CASSLDGSEAFF. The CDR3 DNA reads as TGTGCCAGCAGCCTAGACGGATCTGAAGCTTTCTTT.

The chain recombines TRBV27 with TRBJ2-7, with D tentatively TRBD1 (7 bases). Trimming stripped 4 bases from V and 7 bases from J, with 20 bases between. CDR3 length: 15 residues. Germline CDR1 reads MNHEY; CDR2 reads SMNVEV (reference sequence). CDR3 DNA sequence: TGTGCCAGCAGTTCCCTAGGACAGGAGGGGAGGGAGCAGTACTTC. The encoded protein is CASSSLGQEGREQYF.

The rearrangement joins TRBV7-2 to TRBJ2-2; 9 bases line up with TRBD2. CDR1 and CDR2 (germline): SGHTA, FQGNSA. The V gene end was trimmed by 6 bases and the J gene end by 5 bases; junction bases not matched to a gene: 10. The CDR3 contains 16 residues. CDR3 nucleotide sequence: TGTGCCAGCAGTCAAATAGCGGGAGCTATAACCGGGGAGCTGTTTTTT. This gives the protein CASSQIAGAITGELFF. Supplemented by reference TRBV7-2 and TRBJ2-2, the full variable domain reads GAGVSQSPSNKVTEKGKDVELRCDPISGHTALYWYRQSLGQGLEFLIYFQGNSAPDKSGLPSDRFSAERTGGSVSTLTIQRTQQEDSAVYLCASSQIAGAITGELFFGEGSRLTVL.

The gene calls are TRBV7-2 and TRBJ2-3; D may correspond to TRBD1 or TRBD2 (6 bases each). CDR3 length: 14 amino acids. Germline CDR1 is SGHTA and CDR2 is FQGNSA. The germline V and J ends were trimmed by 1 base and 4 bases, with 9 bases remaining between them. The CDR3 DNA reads TGTGCCAGCAGCTTAGGTGGGGGGCCAGATACGCAGTATTTT. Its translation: CASSLGGGPDTQYF. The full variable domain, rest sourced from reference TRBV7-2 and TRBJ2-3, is GAGVSQSPSNKVTEKGKDVELRCDPISGHTALYWYRQSLGQGLEFLIYFQGNSAPDKSGLPSDRFSAERTGGSVSTLTIQRTQQEDSAVYLCASSLGGGPDTQYFGPGTRLTVL.

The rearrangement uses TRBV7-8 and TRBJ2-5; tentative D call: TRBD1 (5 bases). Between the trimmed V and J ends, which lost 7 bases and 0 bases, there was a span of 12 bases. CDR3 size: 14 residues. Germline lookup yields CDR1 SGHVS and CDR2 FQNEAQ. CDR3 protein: CASKTVSYQETQYF. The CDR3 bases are TGTGCCAGCAAGACAGTTTCGTACCAAGAGACCCAGTACTTC.

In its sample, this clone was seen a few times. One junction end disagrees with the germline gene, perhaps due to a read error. The CDR3 spells CASSSYYSYF. The CDR3 nucleotides are TGTGCCAGCAGTTCCTACTACTCGTATTTC. The chain has TRBV28 and TRBJ2-7; no reliable D call. This CDR3 region has 10 residues. The germline V gene has CDR1 MDHEN and CDR2 SYDVKM.

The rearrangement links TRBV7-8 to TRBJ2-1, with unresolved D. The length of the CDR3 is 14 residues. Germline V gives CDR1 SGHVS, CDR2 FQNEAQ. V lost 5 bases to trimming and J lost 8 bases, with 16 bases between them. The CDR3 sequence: CASSLGWASDEQFF. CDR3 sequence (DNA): TGTGCCAGCAGCCTGGGCTGGGCGTCGGATGAGCAGTTCTTC.

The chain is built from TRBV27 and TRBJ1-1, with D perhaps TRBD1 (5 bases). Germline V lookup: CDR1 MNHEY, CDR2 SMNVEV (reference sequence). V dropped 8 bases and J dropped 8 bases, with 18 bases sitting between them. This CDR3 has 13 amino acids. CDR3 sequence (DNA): TGTGCCAGCCTAAACCCGGGGACCCTCGAAGCTTTCTTT. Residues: CASLNPGTLEAFF.

CDR3 nucleotides: TGTGCCAGTAGTCCCTTCCGGACAGGGGTATATGGGGAGCTGTTTTTT. Translated: CASSPFRTGVYGELFF. The rearrangement uses TRBV19 and TRBJ2-2; 9 bases are shared with TRBD1. There are 16 residues in the CDR3. Germline-derived CDR1 and CDR2 are LNHDA and SQIVND (reference sequence). V shed 5 bases and J 8 bases; nucleotides not matched to a gene: 12.

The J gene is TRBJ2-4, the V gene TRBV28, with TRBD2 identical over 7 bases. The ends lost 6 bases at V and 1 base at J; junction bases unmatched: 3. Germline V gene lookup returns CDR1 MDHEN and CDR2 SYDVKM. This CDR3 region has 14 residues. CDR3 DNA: TGTGCCAGCAGGGGGGAGGGGGCCAAAAACATTCAGTACTTC. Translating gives CASRGEGAKNIQYF.

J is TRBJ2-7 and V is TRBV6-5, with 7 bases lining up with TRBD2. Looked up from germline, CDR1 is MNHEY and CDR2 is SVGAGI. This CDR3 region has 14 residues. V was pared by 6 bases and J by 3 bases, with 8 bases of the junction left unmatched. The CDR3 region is CASSTSAEIYEQYF. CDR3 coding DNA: TGTGCCAGCAGCACTAGCGCCGAAATCTACGAGCAGTACTTC.

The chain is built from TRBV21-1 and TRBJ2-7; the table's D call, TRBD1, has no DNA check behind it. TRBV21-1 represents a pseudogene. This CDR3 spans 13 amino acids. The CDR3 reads CASIRTGSYEQYF. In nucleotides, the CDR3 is TGTGCCAGCATCCGGACAGGGTCCTACGAGCAGTACTTC.

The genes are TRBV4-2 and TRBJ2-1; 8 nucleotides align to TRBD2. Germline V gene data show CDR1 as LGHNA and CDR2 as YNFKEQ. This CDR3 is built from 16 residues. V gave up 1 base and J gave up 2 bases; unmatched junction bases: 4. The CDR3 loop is CASSQVRAGAYNEQFF. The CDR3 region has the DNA TGTGCCAGCAGCCAAGTCCGAGCGGGGGCCTACAATGAGCAGTTCTTC.

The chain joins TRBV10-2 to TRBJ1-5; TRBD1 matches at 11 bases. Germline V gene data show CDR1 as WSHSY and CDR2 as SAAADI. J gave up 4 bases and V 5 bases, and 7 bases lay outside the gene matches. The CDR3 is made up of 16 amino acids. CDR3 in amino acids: CASSPQDRGRNQPQHF. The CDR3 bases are TGCGCCAGCAGTCCCCAGGACAGGGGGCGAAATCAGCCCCAGCATTTT.

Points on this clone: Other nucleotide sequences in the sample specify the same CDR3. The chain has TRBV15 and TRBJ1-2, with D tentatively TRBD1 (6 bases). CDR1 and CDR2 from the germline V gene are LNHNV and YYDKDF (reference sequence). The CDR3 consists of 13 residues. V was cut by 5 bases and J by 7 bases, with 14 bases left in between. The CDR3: CATSGGPAAGYTF. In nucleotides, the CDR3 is TGTGCCACCAGCGGGGGCCCGGCGGCTGGCTACACCTTC. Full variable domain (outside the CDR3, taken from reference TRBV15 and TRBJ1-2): DAMVIQNPRYQVTQFGKPVTLSCSQTLNHNVMYWYQQKSSQAPKLLFHYYDKDFNNEADTPDNFQSRRPNTSFCFLDIRSPGLGDTAMYLCATSGGPAAGYTFGSGTRLTVV.

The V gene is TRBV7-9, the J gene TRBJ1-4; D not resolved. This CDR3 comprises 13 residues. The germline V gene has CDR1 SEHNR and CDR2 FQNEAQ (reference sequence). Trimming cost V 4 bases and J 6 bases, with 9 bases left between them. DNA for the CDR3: TGTGCCAGCAGCTCCCGAGTAGATGAAAAACTGTTTTTT. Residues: CASSSRVDEKLFF.